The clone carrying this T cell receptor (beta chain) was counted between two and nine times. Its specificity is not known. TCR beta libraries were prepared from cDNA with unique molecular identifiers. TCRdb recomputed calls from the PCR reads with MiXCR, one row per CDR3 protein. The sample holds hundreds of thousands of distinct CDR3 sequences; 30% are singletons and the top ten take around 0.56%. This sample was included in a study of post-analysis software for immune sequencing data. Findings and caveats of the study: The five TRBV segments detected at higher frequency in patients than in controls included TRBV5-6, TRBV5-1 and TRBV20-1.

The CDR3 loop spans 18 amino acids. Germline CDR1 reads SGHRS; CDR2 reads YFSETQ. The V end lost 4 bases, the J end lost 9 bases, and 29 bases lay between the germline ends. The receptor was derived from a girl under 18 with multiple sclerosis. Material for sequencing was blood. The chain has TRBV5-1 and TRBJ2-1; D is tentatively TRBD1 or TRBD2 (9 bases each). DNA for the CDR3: TGCGCCAGCAGCCTCCTACAGGGGGCAGTGGCGGGAGGGGGTGAGCAGTTCTTC. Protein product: CASSLLQGAVAGGGEQFF. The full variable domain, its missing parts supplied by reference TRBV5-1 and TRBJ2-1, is KAGVTQTPRYLIKTRGQQVTLSCSPISGHRSVSWYQQTPGQGLQFLFEYFSETQRNKGNFPGRFSGRQFSNSRSEMNVSTLELGDSALYLCASSLLQGAVAGGGEQFFGPGTRLTVL.